This T cell receptor beta chain was found in a study of blood T cell repertoires in COVID-19. Study-level background: The analysed material was cDNA or gDNA that came from T cells, B-cell-depleted T cells, or PBMCs.

V lost 7 bases and J lost 1; bases outside the gene matches: 16. Germline V CDR1 and CDR2: MGHDK, SYGVNS. CDR3 length: 18 amino acids. All recovered Cohort 3 donors got two negative PCRs, got clearance, or saw symptom resolution. TCRdb's copy holds only in-frame clones and misses some; the assay was immunoSEQ multiplex PCR. In the table there are some 270,000 clones, approximately 83% of which are singletons. This chain uses TRBV25-1 with TRBJ1-5; 7 nucleotides agree with TRBD1. Material: PBMCs or T cells enriched from blood (not recorded which). This clonotype was sampled from a man aged 50-59 years who had recovered from COVID-19. The CDR3 spells CASKSPGQVGHSNQPQHF. The CDR3 DNA reads TGTGCCAGCAAAAGCCCCGGACAGGTCGGGCACAGCAATCAGCCCCAGCATTTT.